This T cell receptor beta chain appears in the sequencing data of a study of naive CD8 T cells in extremely preterm neonates. Study-wide results and caveats: Preterm infants showed shorter CDR3s, fewer N additions and less trimming than older groups.

Data came from immunoSEQ multiplex PCR; TCRdb stores just in-frame clones and leaves some out. The table has 6,000 to 10,000 clones, 95% to 98% seen once; the top ten hold 2.8%. The length of the CDR3 is 13 residues. The germline V gene has CDR1 SGDLS and CDR2 YYNGEE. V was clipped by 0 bases and J by 8 bases, with 9 bases between them. Comments on this clone: The antigen remains unidentified.

Material for sequencing was naive CD8+ T cells from blood. The receptor's source is a human donor in good health. The chain combines TRBV9 with TRBJ2-1; D may be TRBD2 (5 bases). DNA for the CDR3: TGTGCCAGCAGCGTAGCTAGCTTCGATGAGCAGTTCTTC. Its protein is CASSVASFDEQFF.